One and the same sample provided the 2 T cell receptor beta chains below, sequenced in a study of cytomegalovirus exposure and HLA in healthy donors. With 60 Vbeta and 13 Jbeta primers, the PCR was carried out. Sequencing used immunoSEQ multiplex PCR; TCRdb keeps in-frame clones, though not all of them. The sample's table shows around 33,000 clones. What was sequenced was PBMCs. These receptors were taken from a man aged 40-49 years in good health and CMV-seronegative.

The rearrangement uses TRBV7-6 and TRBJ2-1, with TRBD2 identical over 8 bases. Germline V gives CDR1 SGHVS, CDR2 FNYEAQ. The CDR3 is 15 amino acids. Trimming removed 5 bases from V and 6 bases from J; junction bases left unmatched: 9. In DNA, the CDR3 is TGTGCCAGCAGCCCGAGCGGGAGTTGGAGCAATGAGCAGTTCTTC. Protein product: CASSPSGSWSNEQFF.

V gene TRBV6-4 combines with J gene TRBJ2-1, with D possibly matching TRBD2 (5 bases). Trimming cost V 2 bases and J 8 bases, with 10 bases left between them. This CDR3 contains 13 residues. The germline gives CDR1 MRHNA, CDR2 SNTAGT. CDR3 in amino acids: CASSDRAGDEQFF. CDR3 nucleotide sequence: TGTGCCAGCAGTGACAGGGCCGGGGATGAGCAGTTCTTC.